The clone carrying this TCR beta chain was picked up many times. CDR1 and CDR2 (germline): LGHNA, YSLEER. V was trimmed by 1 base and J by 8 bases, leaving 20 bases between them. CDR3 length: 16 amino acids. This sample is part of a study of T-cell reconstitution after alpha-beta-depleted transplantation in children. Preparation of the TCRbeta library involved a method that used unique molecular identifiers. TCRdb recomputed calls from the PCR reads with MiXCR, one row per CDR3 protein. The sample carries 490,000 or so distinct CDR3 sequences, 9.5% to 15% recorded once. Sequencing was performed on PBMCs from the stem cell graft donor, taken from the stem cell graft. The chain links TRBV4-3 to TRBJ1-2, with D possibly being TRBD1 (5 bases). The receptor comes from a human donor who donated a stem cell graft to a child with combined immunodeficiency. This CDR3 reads CASSQGEGQGVGGYTF. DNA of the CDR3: TGCGCCAGCAGCCAAGGAGAGGGCCAGGGAGTTGGAGGCTACACCTTC.